This paragraph reports one TCR beta chain. Its antigen is unknown. Per-base qualities were not stored, and no clone one base away is much larger. The sample is drawn from a study of blood T cell repertoires in COVID-19 (dated by TCRdb to about 2020). A note on the overall study: The collaborator samples originated in the United States, Italy and Spain and spanned the acute and convalescent phases of COVID-19. Where available, HLA class I and class II types were obtained from metadata supplied by the sample provider rather than from assay-based typing. Sample metadata almost always included a de-identified subject ID, COVID-19 status, age in years and sex. The repertoires were released in a freely available public database meant as a resource for research on the immune response to SARS-CoV-2. Subjects who had been exposed to COVID-19, were actively infected with it, or had recovered from it provided the deeply sampled blood TCRbeta repertoires that made up the dataset. The material from the prospective study consisted of cDNA or gDNA derived from T cells, B-cell-depleted T cells, or PBMCs. Samples came from the ongoing ImmuneRACE study (first 160 participants) plus 1,254 subjects from 6 global collaborators. Results and caveats for the whole study, not just this receptor: Clinical and demographic metadata were provided uncurated, with the amount varying by source and participant.

For CDR1 and CDR2, the germline V gene lists MRHNA and SNTAGT. There are 13 amino acids in the CDR3, from cysteine to phenylalanine inclusive. This entry keeps only the CDR3 DNA: 39 bases, framed from base 1. V is reduced by 5 bases and J by 4 bases, leaving a spacing of 11 bases between them. TCRbeta CDR3 regions were amplified from genomic DNA by means of the immunoSEQ Assay, a bias-controlled multiplex PCR. The authors' pipeline ran thus. Nucleated cell counts per sample were estimated from amplification of reference gene primers within the assay. Sequence reads were collapsed and filtered to measure the absolute abundance of every unique TCRbeta CDR3 rearrangement. Productive Simpson clonality was computed per sample as the square root of Simpson's diversity index over productive rearrangements. TCRdb provides this immuneACCESS table in a form limited to in-frame rearrangements. Some clones are lacking; in checked studies, under half of them reflect an unresolved V gene, and why the rest are absent is not known. V, J and clone size reflect that table, while D and trimming were determined from the DNA. This sample comprises more than 55,000 clones, about 87% of them detected only once. Of the sample, roughly 6.7% is held by the ten largest clones.

Whole blood was collected in K2EDTA tubes by collaborating institutions according to the institutions' own protocols. For TCRbeta analysis, collaborators shipped samples in one of three forms: frozen whole blood, isolated PBMCs, or DNA extracted from either of those sample types. The sequenced sample was peripheral blood. This chain joins TRBV6-4 to TRBJ1-2, and possibly TRBD1, on 6 matching bases. The TCR was taken from a woman between 70 and 85 years old with acute or convalescent COVID-19. The CDR3 loop reads CASSPSQGYGYTF. The DNA sequence is as follows: TGTGCCAGCAGTCCCTCACAGGGCTATGGCTACACCTTC.